The clone carrying this TCR beta chain was counted a few times. A single record per CDR3 protein comes from TCRdb applying MiXCR to the 5' RACE reads. The sample consists of 50,000 to 65,000 distinct CDR3 sequences, more than 20% of them appearing once. The sorted Tregs were CD4+CD25+CD127-/low cells. Sequencing input: tumor-infiltrating Tregs sorted from the breast tumor. This sequence originates from a female donor with breast cancer.

The CDR3 loop is CASSYSSLTGTGTDTQYF. CDR3 coding DNA: TGTGCCAGCAGTTACTCTTCCCTGACGGGAACGGGCACAGATACGCAGTATTTT. This rearrangement joins TRBV6-6 to TRBJ2-3, with a possible D match to TRBD2 (5 bases). The CDR3 sequence is 18 residues long. The V end lost 0 bases, the J end lost 1 base, and 17 bases lay between the germline ends. Looked up from germline, CDR1 is MNHNY and CDR2 is SVGAGI (reference sequence).